This TCR beta chain was recovered during a study of T cells in Graves' hyperthyroidism and ophthalmopathy. General study points: A median around 6 months before onset, the model predicted ophthalmopathy.

Amplification yielded TCR beta CDR3 regions, with RNA transcripts as the source. The study used the HTBI primer set for a first-round RT-PCR of the TCR CDR3. TCRdb itself ran the multiplex PCR reads through MiXCR, one entry per CDR3 protein. This sample has more than 250,000 distinct CDR3 sequences, with about 16% found just once. Pregnant or lactating patients were excluded, as were those with uncontrolled infection or other autoimmune disease. This blood was taken when hyperthyroidism was first diagnosed, before any ophthalmopathy symptoms existed. About this clonotype itself: Its antigen is not identified.

The receptor was isolated from a woman in her fifties or sixties with Graves' hyperthyroidism that later progressed to Graves' ophthalmopathy. Material: blood.

The CDR3 nucleotides are TGTGCCAGCAGTTACGAGCTAGGGCGGACCTACGAGCAGTACTTC. Translation gives CASSYELGRTYEQYF. This chain connects TRBV6-6 to TRBJ2-7, with D unclear. V was clipped by 2 bases and J by 2 bases, with 13 bases between them. Germline CDR1 MNHNY, CDR2 SVGAGI (reference sequence). The CDR3 is made up of 15 amino acids.